A selection of T cell receptor beta chains follows, all from one sample in a study of beta chain features in type 1 diabetes. TCRdb's table, derived via immunoSEQ multiplex PCR, lists solely in-frame clones and lacks some. Of 250,000 to 350,000 clones in the sample, approximately 15% were seen once. The sequenced material came from naive CD4+ T cells from blood. These receptor sequences come from a man younger than 45 with type 1 diabetes. Each CDR3 is given with its conserved first and last residue. The order of the fields is J gene, V gene, clone size, D gene, CDR3 DNA, CDR3 protein. The D gene is left open where the match is weak. Not all rows give a size; the values are once, few, many and, for expanded clones, a class.

>TRBJ2-7|TRBV10-3|few|TRBD1
TGTGCCATCAGTGACTTAGGACAGGGAACTTACGAGCAGTACTTC
CAISDLGQGTYEQYF
>TRBJ1-1|TRBV5-4|.|.
TGTGCCAGCAGCTTGGAGGAGGGATTGGACACTGAAGCTTTCTTT
CASSLEEGLDTEAFF
>TRBJ1-4|TRBV7-9|.|.
TGTGCCAGCAGCCATTCTCCACAGGAATTGTTTTTT
CASSHSPQELFF
>TRBJ2-2|TRBV7-9|.|.
TGTGCCAGCAGCAGTTTACGCGGGGCGAACACCGGGGAGCTGTTTTTT
CASSSLRGANTGELFF
>TRBJ2-2|TRBV5-1|.|TRBD1
TGCGCCAGCAGCTCGGGACAGGGGGACACCGGGGAGCTGTTTTTT
CASSSGQGDTGELFF
>TRBJ1-2|TRBV15|few|.
TGTGCCACCAGCAGAGACAGCTATGGCTACACCTTC
CATSRDSYGYTF
>TRBJ1-4|TRBV28|few|.
TGTGCCAGCAGTTTACTGTCGGGGGAAAAACTGTTTTTT
CASSLLSGEKLFF
>TRBJ1-5|TRBV7-2|few|.
TGTGCCAGCAGCTCGGCAGACACCGATCAGCCCCAGCATTTT
CASSSADTDQPQHF
>TRBJ1-2|TRBV6-4|.|.
TGTGCCAGCAGTGAAGGGGGAGTCTATGGCTACACCTTC
CASSEGGVYGYTF
>TRBJ1-1|TRBV28|few|.
TGTGCCAGCCGGACAGCGAACACTGAAGCTTTCTTT
CASRTANTEAFF
>TRBJ2-1|TRBV5-1|.|.
TGCGCCAGCAGCTTAGAGGGCCGAGATAATGAGCAGTTCTTC
CASSLEGRDNEQFF
>TRBJ2-2|TRBV7-8|.|.
TGTGCCAGCAGACCACTAGGACGAAACACCGGGGAGCTGTTTTTT
CASRPLGRNTGELFF
>TRBJ2-2|TRBV21-1|.|.
TGTGCCAGAAGATTGACGGAGACCGGGGAGCTGTTTTTT
CARRLTETGELFF
>TRBJ2-7|TRBV29-1|few|.
TGCAGCGTTGAAGGAGTCGGGTACGAGCAGTACTTC
CSVEGVGYEQYF
>TRBJ1-1|TRBV7-9|few|.
TGTGCCAGCAGCGACCGGGTTAACACTGAAGCTTTCTTT
CASSDRVNTEAFF
>TRBJ1-1|TRBV28|few|.
TGTGCCAGCAGTTTATCGCCCGGGGGGGGGTACACTGAAGCTTTCTTT
CASSLSPGGGYTEAFF
>TRBJ2-3|TRBV7-8|few|.
TGTGCCAGCAGCCTCGGGACACCTCTCACAGATACGCAGTATTTT
CASSLGTPLTDTQYF
>TRBJ1-5|TRBV2|few|.
TGTGCCAGTAGAGAATTGGAGTCCCAGCATTTT
CASRELESQHF
>TRBJ1-3|TRBV4-3|.|.
TGCGCCAGCTCGCTCGGGGGGCACCTCTCTGGAAACACCATATATTTT
CASSLGGHLSGNTIYF
>TRBJ1-5|TRBV28|.|TRBD1
TGTGCCAGCAGTTCGGGACAGATCAATCAGCCCCAGCATTTT
CASSSGQINQPQHF
>TRBJ2-1|TRBV27|few|TRBD1
TGTGCCAGCAGCAAAAGTACAGGGGGCAATGAGCAGTTCTTC
CASSKSTGGNEQFF
>TRBJ2-1|TRBV2|few|TRBD2
TGTGCCAGCAGTGAAGCGTGGCTAGCGGGAGTCGAGCAGTTCTTC
CASSEAWLAGVEQFF
>TRBJ1-1|TRBV9|few|.
TGTGCCAGCAGCCCGCATGAGGGGGTGAACACTGAAGCTTTCTTT
CASSPHEGVNTEAFF
>TRBJ2-2|TRBV5-1|.|TRBD2
TGCGCCAGCAGCCGACGGGAGGGAACCGGGGAGCTGTTTTTT
CASSRREGTGELFF
>TRBJ2-1|TRBV7-8|few|TRBD1
TGTGCCAGCAGCTTAGGACAGGGGGCGTACAATGAGCAGTTCTTC
CASSLGQGAYNEQFF
>TRBJ1-1|TRBV9|.|.
TGTGCCAGCAGCGCCAGGGTGAGGACTGAAGCTTTCTTT
CASSARVRTEAFF
>TRBJ2-3|TRBV6-6|.|.
TGTGCCAGCAGTCCCGGCACAGATACGCAGTATTTT
CASSPGTDTQYF
>TRBJ1-2|TRBV4-3|few|TRBD1
TGCGCCAGCAGCCTCGACGACAGGGATTATGGCTACACCTTC
CASSLDDRDYGYTF
>TRBJ1-3|TRBV30|.|.
TGTGCCTGGAGTGTCTTACAGGGAACAGGAAACACCATATATTTT
CAWSVLQGTGNTIYF
>TRBJ2-1|TRBV28|.|.
TGTGCCAGCACCGCAGGGGGGGCTAGCGGGAATGAGCAGTTCTTC
CASTAGGASGNEQFF
>TRBJ2-4|TRBV5-1|.|TRBD1
TGCGCCAGCAGCTTGGCGGGACAGGGGGTGAACATTCAGTACTTC
CASSLAGQGVNIQYF
>TRBJ1-1|TRBV18|.|.
TGTGCCAGCTCACCCACCATAGAGAACACTGAAGCTTTCTTT
CASSPTIENTEAFF
>TRBJ2-5|TRBV5-1|.|TRBD2
TGCGCCAGCAGGGCTACCGGGACTAGCAGCGAGACCCAGTACTTC
CASRATGTSSETQYF
>TRBJ1-1|TRBV2|.|.
TGTGCCAGCAGTTCAGACAGGAACACTGAAGCTTTCTTT
CASSSDRNTEAFF
>TRBJ2-2|TRBV28|.|.
TGTGCCAGCAGCCCCGAAAGCCTCGGGGAGCTGTTTTTT
CASSPESLGELFF
>TRBJ2-1|TRBV9|few|TRBD2
TGTGCCAGCAGCAGAAGCGGGAGCTCCTACAATGAGCAGTTCTTC
CASSRSGSSYNEQFF
>TRBJ1-1|TRBV5-1|.|.
TGCGCCAGCAGCCGTAACAGGGAGAACACTGAAGCTTTCTTT
CASSRNRENTEAFF
>TRBJ2-7|TRBV6-6|.|.
TGTGCCAGCAGTTACTCAGAGTACTACGAGCAGTACTTC
CASSYSEYYEQYF
>TRBJ2-2|TRBV18|.|TRBD2
TGTGCCACGACTAGCGGCTACACCGGGGAGCTGTTTTTT
CATTSGYTGELFF
>TRBJ2-2|TRBV5-4|few|TRBD2
TGTGCCAGCAGCCCCGGACTAGCGGGTTACACCGGGGAGCTGTTTTTT
CASSPGLAGYTGELFF
>TRBJ2-7|TRBV9|few|.
TGTGCCAGCAGCGTGGGGCTAGGAGAGCAGTACTTC
CASSVGLGEQYF
>TRBJ2-7|TRBV30|.|TRBD2
TGTGCCTGCTGGCGAGGACTAGCGGGAGTGGGGGCCTCCTACGAGCAGTACTTC
CACWRGLAGVGASYEQYF
>TRBJ2-7|TRBV18|few|TRBD2
TGTGCCAGCTCACCTAGCGGGGGCCGCTCCTACGAGCAGTACTTC
CASSPSGGRSYEQYF
>TRBJ2-4|TRBV7-2|.|.
TGTGCCAGCAGCTCCGCTGGAGTTGCCAAAAACATTCAGTACTTC
CASSSAGVAKNIQYF
>TRBJ2-5|TRBV30|once|.
TGTGCCTGGAGTGGCAGCGGACAAGAGACCCAGTACTTC
CAWSGSGQETQYF
>TRBJ2-5|TRBV5-1|few|.
TGCGCCAGCAGCTTGTTGGACAGCAACCAAGAGACCCAGTACTTC
CASSLLDSNQETQYF
>TRBJ2-2|TRBV9|.|.
TGTGCCAGCAGCGCCCGACAGGAGAGCACCGGGGAGCTGTTTTTT
CASSARQESTGELFF
>TRBJ2-5|TRBV18|few|TRBD2
TGTGCCAGCTCCCCCCGACTAGCGACTCAAGAGACCCAGTACTTC
CASSPRLATQETQYF
>TRBJ2-2|TRBV9|few|.
TGTGCCAGCAGCGTAGCAACCCGGGGCGGGGAGCTGTTTTTT
CASSVATRGGELFF
>TRBJ2-5|TRBV7-9|few|.
TGTGCCAGCAGCCCGGTCCAAGAGACCCAGTACTTC
CASSPVQETQYF
>TRBJ2-5|TRBV2|once|.
TGTGCCAGCAGATTCTACAGGTCTGGAGAGACCCAGTACTTC
CASRFYRSGETQYF
>TRBJ2-7|TRBV5-1|.|.
TGCGCCAGCAGCTTGCCTTCCTACGAGCAGTACTTC
CASSLPSYEQYF
>TRBJ1-4|TRBV30|.|TRBD1
TGTGCCTGGAGTGTACAACAGGGGAGGGAAAAACTGTTTTTT
CAWSVQQGREKLFF
>TRBJ1-4|TRBV20-1|few|.
TGCAGTGCTAGCGAGAATGAAAAACTGTTTTTT
CSASENEKLFF
>TRBJ1-2|TRBV6-1|.|TRBD1
TGTGCCAGCAGTGGTATGACAGGGTATGGCTACACCTTC
CASSGMTGYGYTF